This T cell receptor (beta chain) was documented in a study of blood T cell repertoires in COVID-19. About the research overall: Whether acute or convalescent, the COVID-19 samples came from the United States, Italy and Spain. T cells, B-cell-depleted T cells, or PBMCs provided the cDNA or gDNA that served as material.

In the source study's methods: Reference gene primer amplification gave nucleated cell count estimates. Profiled with immunoSEQ multiplex PCR; TCRdb holds only in-frame clones, not every one. For V, J and clone size, that table is used; D and trimming come from the DNA. The repertoire holds roughly 92,000 clones, with 87% as singletons. The germline CDR1 and CDR2 sequences are MNHEY and SMNVEV (reference sequence). The ends were cut back, 5 bases at V and 4 bases at J, with 11 bases in the middle. This CDR3 region has 13 residues. This TCR derives from a human donor with acute or convalescent COVID-19. The donor label of this sample is uncertain. Sequenced: peripheral blood. V is TRBV27 and J is TRBJ1-2; no clear D. The CDR3 DNA reads TGTGCCAGCAGTCCCGCGGATACCTATGGCTACACCTTC. Amino acid sequence: CASSPADTYGYTF.